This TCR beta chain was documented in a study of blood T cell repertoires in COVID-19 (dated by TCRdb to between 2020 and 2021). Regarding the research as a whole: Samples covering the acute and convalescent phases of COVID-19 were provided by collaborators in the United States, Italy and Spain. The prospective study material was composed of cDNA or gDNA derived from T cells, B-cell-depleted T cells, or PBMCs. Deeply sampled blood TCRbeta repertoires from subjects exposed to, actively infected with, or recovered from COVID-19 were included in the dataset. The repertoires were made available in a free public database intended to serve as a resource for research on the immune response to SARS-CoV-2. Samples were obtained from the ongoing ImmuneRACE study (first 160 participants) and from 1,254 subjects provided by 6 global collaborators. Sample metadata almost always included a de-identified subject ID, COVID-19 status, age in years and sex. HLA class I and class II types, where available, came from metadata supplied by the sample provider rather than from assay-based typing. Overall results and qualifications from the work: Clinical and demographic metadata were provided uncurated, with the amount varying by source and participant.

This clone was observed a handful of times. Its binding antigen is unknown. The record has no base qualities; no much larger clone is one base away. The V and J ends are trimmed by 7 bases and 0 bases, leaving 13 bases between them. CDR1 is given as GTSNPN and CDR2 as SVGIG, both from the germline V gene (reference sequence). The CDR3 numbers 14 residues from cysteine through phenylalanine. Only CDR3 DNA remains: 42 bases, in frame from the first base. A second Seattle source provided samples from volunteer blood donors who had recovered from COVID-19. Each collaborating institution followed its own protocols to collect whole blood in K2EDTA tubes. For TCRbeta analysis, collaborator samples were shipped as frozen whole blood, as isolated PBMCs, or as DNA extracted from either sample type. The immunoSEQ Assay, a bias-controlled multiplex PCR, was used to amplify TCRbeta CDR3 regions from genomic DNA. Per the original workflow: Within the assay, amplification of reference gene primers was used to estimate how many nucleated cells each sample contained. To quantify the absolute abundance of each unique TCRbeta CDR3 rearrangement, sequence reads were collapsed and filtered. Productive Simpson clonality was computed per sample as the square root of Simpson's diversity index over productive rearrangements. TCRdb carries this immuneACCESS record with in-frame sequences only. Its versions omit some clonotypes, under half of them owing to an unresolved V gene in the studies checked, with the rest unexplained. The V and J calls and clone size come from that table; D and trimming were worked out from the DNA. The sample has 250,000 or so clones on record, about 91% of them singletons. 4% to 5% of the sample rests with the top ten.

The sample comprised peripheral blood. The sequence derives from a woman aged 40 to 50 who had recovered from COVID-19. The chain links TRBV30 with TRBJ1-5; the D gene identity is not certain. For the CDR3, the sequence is CASQDTFSNQPQHF. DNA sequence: TGTGCCTCTCAAGACACATTTAGCAATCAGCCCCAGCATTTT.